These 17 T cell receptor beta chains were all obtained from the same sample, sequenced in a study of cytomegalovirus exposure and HLA in healthy donors. PCR used 60 Vbeta primers and 13 Jbeta primers. Profiling relied on immunoSEQ multiplex PCR, and the TCRdb table lists in-frame clones only, not all of them. The sample lists approximately 280,000 clones, 80% to 90% occurring once. The sequencing sample was made of PBMCs. The origin of the receptors is a middle-aged man in good health and CMV-seropositive.

This chain's CDR3 is CASSPPAGFRANYGYTF. The CDR3 coding sequence is TGTGCCAGCTCACCACCGGCGGGGTTTAGAGCTAACTATGGCTACACCTTC. The V call is TRBV18, the J call TRBJ1-2; the D is unclear. Deletions cut 0 bases from V and 0 bases from J, with 14 bases between. Germline values: CDR1 KGHSH, CDR2 LQKENI. The CDR3 spans 17 residues.

V and J are TRBV7-3 and TRBJ2-3; tentative D call: TRBD1 (5 bases). Trimming pared 2 bases from V and 1 base from J, leaving 7 bases between. CDR3 length: 14 amino acids. In germline, CDR1 is SGHTA, CDR2 FQGTGA. CDR3 nucleotides: TGTGCCAGCAGCTTAGGACAACGCACAGATACGCAGTATTTT. It specifies CASSLGQRTDTQYF.

This chain connects TRBV28 to TRBJ1-2; TRBD1 might be the D (5 bases). The CDR3 sequence is 16 residues long. V was pared by 4 bases and J by 6 bases, with 21 bases between. In germline, CDR1 is MDHEN, CDR2 SYDVKM. The CDR3 here is CASSWGLGQGTNGYTF. In DNA form, the CDR3 reads TGTGCCAGCAGTTGGGGATTGGGGCAGGGTACCAATGGCTACACCTTC.

This clone was picked up one time. The V gene is TRBV5-1, the J gene TRBJ2-1, with 11 positions matching TRBD2. This CDR3 is built from 17 residues. Germline V gene sequence: CDR1 SGHRS, CDR2 YFSETQ. With V trimmed by 0 bases and J by 5 bases, 7 bases remained unmatched. The CDR3 sequence is CASSLGLSGRAHNEQFF. CDR3 in DNA: TGCGCCAGCAGCTTGGGCCTTAGCGGGAGGGCCCACAATGAGCAGTTCTTC.

This chain joins TRBV27 and TRBJ2-1, with D tentatively TRBD2 (6 bases). The germline gives CDR1 MNHEY, CDR2 SMNVEV (reference sequence). The CDR3 is 11 amino acids. V dropped 6 bases and J dropped 9 bases, with 9 bases sitting between them. CDR3 bases: TGTGCCAGCAGAACGGGAGCTGAGCAGTTCTTC. The encoded protein is CASRTGAEQFF.

The CDR3 DNA is TGTGCCAGCGTCTCAGGGGGGTATAGCAATCAGCCCCAGCATTTT. Translating it yields CASVSGGYSNQPQHF. The chain is built from TRBV7-2 and TRBJ1-5; 7 positions agree with TRBD1. The CDR3 sequence is 15 residues long. Looked up from germline, CDR1 is SGHTA and CDR2 is FQGNSA. V gave up 8 bases and J gave up 0 bases; unmatched junction bases: 7.

The rearrangement joins TRBV4-3 to TRBJ2-2; D might be TRBD2 (5 bases). This CDR3 region has 15 residues. Between the trimmed V and J ends, which lost 1 base and 0 bases, there was a span of 6 bases. Germline V gene data show CDR1 as LGHNA and CDR2 as YSLEER. For the CDR3, the DNA is TGCGCCAGCAGCCAAGCGAGGGCGAACACCGGGGAGCTGTTTTTT. Translating gives CASSQARANTGELFF.

This rearrangement joins TRBV19 to TRBJ2-3; the match to TRBD2 covers 12 bases. CDR3 length: 17 residues. Germline loops: CDR1 LNHDA, CDR2 SQIVND (reference sequence). The V gene end was trimmed by 1 base and the J gene end by 3 bases; junction bases not matched to a gene: 5. This CDR3 is CASSIVASGRATDTQYF. The CDR3 DNA sequence: TGTGCCAGTAGTATAGTTGCTAGCGGGAGGGCTACAGATACGCAGTATTTT.

The chain uses TRBV9 and TRBJ2-1, with D possibly being TRBD1 (5 bases). Looked up from germline, CDR1 is SGDLS and CDR2 is YYNGEE. The CDR3 consists of 17 residues. The V gene lost 3 bases and the J gene lost 4 bases, with 20 bases spanning the gap. The chain's CDR3 is CASSEVGTGDLYNEQFF. CDR3 nucleotide sequence: TGTGCCAGCAGCGAGGTAGGCACAGGTGATTTATACAATGAGCAGTTCTTC.

This clone was observed a few times. This sample also contains other DNA sequences that code for the same CDR3. The chain combines TRBV2 with TRBJ1-5, with D tentatively TRBD1 (6 bases). The germline V and J ends were trimmed by 6 bases and 0 bases, with 12 bases remaining between them. The CDR3 contains 15 residues. Per germline, CDR1 SNHLY and CDR2 FYNNEI. CDR3 coding DNA: TGTGCCAGCAGCGCGGACAGTCATAGCAATCAGCCCCAGCATTTT. Protein: CASSADSHSNQPQHF.

The rearrangement joins TRBV29-1 to TRBJ2-1, with 8 nucleotides matching TRBD1. This CDR3 contains 13 residues. Looked up from germline, CDR1 is SQVTM and CDR2 is ANQGSEA. V gave up 4 bases and J gave up 5 bases; unmatched junction bases: 4. The CDR3, as DNA: TGCAGCGTTGCCCTGGACAGGGACAATGAGCAGTTCTTC. Translating gives CSVALDRDNEQFF.

In this sample, this clone turned up a few times. The gene calls are TRBV29-1 and TRBJ1-1, with D possibly TRBD1 on 5 matching bases. This CDR3 is 13 amino acids long. Germline values: CDR1 SQVTM, CDR2 ANQGSEA. Trimming shortened V by 3 bases and J by 5 bases, and 13 bases separated the two germline ends. DNA of the CDR3: TGCAGCGTTGAGATATCGGGGGGAACTGAAGCTTTCTTT. This sequence encodes CSVEISGGTEAFF. The full variable domain, rest sourced from reference TRBV29-1 and TRBJ1-1, is SAVISQKPSRDICQRGTSLTIQCQVDSQVTMMFWYRQQPGQSLTLIATANQGSEATYESGFVIDKFPISRPNLTFSTLTVSNMSPEDSSIYLCSVEISGGTEAFFGQGTRLTVV.

V and J are TRBV11-3 and TRBJ2-1, with TRBD2 identical over 8 bases. Germline V gives CDR1 SGHNT, CDR2 YENEEA. J was trimmed by 3 bases and V by 5 bases; bases with no gene match: 9. There are 16 residues in the CDR3. The CDR3 is CASSPRSSGSYNEQFF. The CDR3 DNA sequence: TGTGCCAGCAGCCCCAGGAGCAGCGGGAGCTACAATGAGCAGTTCTTC.

This sequence joins TRBV2 and TRBJ2-1; 11 bases agree with TRBD1. The CDR3 consists of 14 residues. Trimming took 6 bases from V and 8 from J; bases not matched to a gene: 6. Germline CDR1 is SNHLY and CDR2 is FYNNEI. The CDR3 sequence: CASRGTGGSYEQFF. Written as DNA, the CDR3 is TGTGCCAGCAGGGGGACAGGGGGTAGTTATGAGCAGTTCTTC.

The rearrangement joins TRBV23-1 to TRBJ2-7; D is possibly TRBD2 (6 bases). TRBV23-1 is an ORF for which the function is uncertain. The CDR3 consists of 19 residues. V lost 1 base to trimming and J lost 2 bases, with 24 bases between them. The DNA of the CDR3 is TGCGCCAGCAGTCAATATTTTTTTGAAAGGTTAGCGGCCCCCTACGAGCAGTACTTC. Encoded protein: CASSQYFFERLAAPYEQYF.

The chain couples TRBV6-6 to TRBJ2-1, with a possible D match to TRBD2 (5 bases). The V end was cut by 2 bases, the J end by 0 bases, with 11 bases between. CDR3 length equals 16 residues. Germline-derived CDR1 and CDR2 are MNHNY and SVGAGI (reference sequence). CDR3 loop: CASSYGIAGSYNEQFF. The CDR3 bases are TGTGCCAGCAGTTACGGGATCGCGGGCTCCTACAATGAGCAGTTCTTC.

This clone was counted a single time. The rearrangement joins TRBV7-9 to TRBJ2-7; D gene ambiguous. In germline, CDR1 is SEHNR, CDR2 FQNEAQ (reference sequence). The V and J ends lost 2 bases and 2 bases respectively, with 16 bases between them. The CDR3 runs to 16 residues. CDR3 amino acids: CASSLSTAGFAYEQYF. As DNA, the CDR3 is TGTGCCAGCAGCTTATCCACGGCCGGGTTCGCCTACGAGCAGTACTTC.